This entry is about one T cell receptor (beta chain). Its specificity is not known. Clones were sequenced by immunoSEQ multiplex PCR, and TCRdb holds only the in-frame ones, with some missing. This table holds roughly 49,000 clones, nearly 80% found once. The data derive from a study of OX40 agonist ivuxolimab in advanced cancers. On the study more broadly: Checkpoint inhibitors had been given previously to about 40% of patients.

V was shortened by 1 base and J by 2 bases, with 5 bases between the two germline ends. The CDR3 consists of 13 residues. CDR1 and CDR2 from the germline V gene are SGHAT and FQNNGV. Whole-study findings and limits: Average numbers of expanded clones were greater in CD8+ T cells than in CD4+. Antigen specificity of clonally expanded peripheral T cells was not established. Clones of CD4+ and CD8+ blood T cells grew by week 6 at doses of 0.1 to 3.0 mg/kg.

This TCR came from an adult with an advanced solid tumor such as melanoma, head and neck, liver or kidney cancer. The chain couples TRBV11-2 to TRBJ1-1; no reliable D call. The material sequenced was CD4+ or CD8+ T cells sorted from blood, taken in a trial of the OX40 agonist ivuxolimab. The CDR3 bases are TGTGCCAGCAGCTTAGGGGGTAACACTGAAGCTTTCTTT. Translating it yields CASSLGGNTEAFF.